A single T cell receptor beta chain is shown here with its context. This clone's antigen is unknown. Base qualities are missing; no much larger clone stands one base away. This entry belongs to a study of shared clonotypes between healthy human individuals (dated by TCRdb to between 2020 and 2021). At the level of the whole study: The cohort included three men and a couple of women between 18 and 49 years of age. The study deeply sequenced blood TCR repertoires of about 5 healthy adults to estimate repertoire size and the extent of clonotype sharing between individuals. To increase sequencing depth and limit assay-specific biases, TCR repertoire library preparation and sequencing were carried out by different laboratories using diverse techniques. Between about 0.8 and 8.9 billion PBMCs per donor were obtained by leukapheresis. For each donor, CD4 naive and CD4 memory were each run on three plates, CD8 naive on two plates, and CD8 memory on one plate. What the study reported, not specific to this receptor: Sampling was restricted to blood, and TCR repertoires in tissues likely differ from the TCR repertoires found in blood. Approximately 4.8% of naive CD4, 3.5% of naive CD8, 2.3% of memory CD4, and 0.35% to 0.4% of memory CD8 clonotypes were shared across several donors. Compared with non-shared clonotypes, the clonotypes found in all four sorted-subset donors had higher generation probabilities. The genetic and exposure-history diversity represented was limited by the small number of donors. Even with the large sequencing depth, rarefaction of the sorted-subset datasets indicated that sequencing was incomplete. Pairwise subsampling indicated that sequencing depth was expected to affect the degree of clonotype sharing among donors. Naive subsets generally had larger estimated clonotype richness than memory subsets.

Using the deep immunoSEQ assay, TCR CDR3 regions were amplified from genomic DNA by multiplex PCR. For each cell subset, the extracted genomic DNA was distributed evenly across all wells of several immunoSEQ 96-well plates, and each plate served as one replicate. For sorted subsets, roughly 190 ng of genomic DNA, equivalent to 25,000 to 35,000 T cell genomes, went into each replicate PCR. Purified libraries were quantified with a Qubit 3.0 fluorometer, sized on a Bioanalyzer 2100, and re-quantified with the KAPA Library Quantification kit. Every immunoSEQ 96-well plate was sequenced on a dedicated single-read 150-cycle Illumina NextSeq 550 flow cell. The original pipeline was this. The immunoSEQ output contained only junctional sequences without quality scores, so filtering could not match that applied to full-length reads. To assign V/J genes and CDR3, sequences were annotated against IMGT germline references using PyIR, a Python wrapper for IgBLAST v1.9. Reads were filtered out if the reads had weak V/J assignments (E-value above 1e-6), no CDR3, stop codons, out-of-frame junctions, or ambiguous translated residues. V3J clonotypes were defined by identical inferred V gene, J gene, and CDR3 amino acid sequence. Percentage overlap between repertoires was calculated by dividing the number of shared unique clonotypes by the size of the smaller repertoire. RTK rarefaction, the Chao1 estimator, and Recon v2.1 estimates of unobserved clonotypes were used to assess repertoire richness. For all TCRbeta clonotypes obtained by the gDNA method from a few donors, generation probabilities were computed with OLGA. Held by TCRdb, this immuneACCESS table contains in-frame sequences only and omits some clones. Under half of the omission traces to an unresolved V gene where checked; the cause of the rest is unknown. V, J and clone size reflect that table, while D and trimming were determined from the DNA. Across this sample there are 760,000 or so clones, with about 96% seen only once. The ten largest clones represent around 0.25% of the sample.

CDR1 and CDR2 are drawn from the germline V gene: SNHLY, FYNNEI. Its CDR3 holds 15 amino acids, cysteine through phenylalanine. Only the CDR3 DNA is retained, 45 bases long and in frame from the first base. At the junction V is shortened by 8 bases and J by 3 bases; bases outside the gene matches: 10. For the CD8 naive samples, CD45RO-negative cells were positively selected for CCR7, yielding a CD45RA+CCR7+ population from which TemRA cells were excluded. The donors were healthy, HIV-negative adults who had no recently reported acute infections or vaccinations. All donors were Caucasian adults living in Nashville, Tennessee, USA. Blood was collected by leukapheresis, and PBMCs were isolated by Ficoll-Histopaque density gradient centrifugation and then cryopreserved in liquid nitrogen vapor phase. Analytical flow cytometry was used to check the purity and quantity of every magnetically sorted T cell population. Genomic DNA was isolated from every sorted fraction and measured by UV absorbance on a Nanodrop 2000c.

Sequenced input: naive CD8+ T cells sorted from blood. The cell subset or site label for this specimen denotes: CD45RA+CCR7+. The sequence was collected from a man aged 25 to 45 in good health. The chain links TRBV2 with TRBJ2-3; a stretch of 8 junction bases matches TRBD2. The base sequence is TGTGCCAGCCCAATGGTCGGGAGGGGTACAGATACGCAGTATTTT. Translated, it gives CASPMVGRGTDTQYF.